This TCR beta chain is from a study of identical twins. Findings and caveats of the study: Models underestimated out-of-frame TCR alpha sharing in monozygotic twins.

This clonotype was counted a few times. Its antigen is still unknown. The trim removed 5 bases at V and 5 bases at J, leaving 12 bases unmatched. This CDR3 comprises 15 residues. CDR1 is DFQATT and CDR2 is SNEGSKA in the germline V gene (reference sequence). Template switching introduced a universal primer site, and the cDNA bore unique molecular identifiers. Each CDR3 protein gets one entry after TCRdb re-called the 5' RACE reads with MiXCR. The sample has 540,000 or so distinct CDR3 sequences; approximately 20% are singletons. The sample was also linked to a second study, of yellow fever vaccine responses in identical twins.

The clonotype was recovered from a young woman in good health. The sequenced sample was CD4+ T cells sorted from blood. The J gene is TRBJ2-1, the V gene TRBV20-1, with TRBD2 identical over 7 bases. This CDR3 reads CSAPTSDRFNNEQFF. DNA of the CDR3: TGCAGTGCTCCCACTAGCGACAGATTCAACAATGAGCAGTTCTTC.